The clone carrying this T cell receptor (beta chain) was seen a few times. The data stem from a study of CD8 T cells in ankylosing spondylitis. TCRdb re-called the 5' RACE reads with MiXCR, one entry per CDR3 protein. In the table there are 300,000 to 350,000 distinct CDR3 sequences, 20% to 25% of which are singletons. V lost 5 bases, J lost 1 base, and 4 bases lay in between. CDR3 length: 12 residues. Input material: blood, either unsorted or a sorted T cell fraction (not recorded which). The TCR sequence derives from a female donor with ankylosing spondylitis or in good health (not recorded which). The V call is TRBV12-3 or TRBV12-4, the J call TRBJ2-3, with unresolved D. The CDR3 sequence: CASSHGTDTQYF. The CDR3, as DNA: TGTGCCAGCAGTCACGGCACAGATACGCAGTATTTT.